One T cell receptor beta chain is described in this entry. Its antigen is unknown. The PCR used 60 Vbeta and 13 Jbeta primers. Produced via immunoSEQ multiplex PCR; TCRdb's table is partial and in-frame only. The sample has about 200,000 clones; 82% are singletons. The CDR3 length is 14 residues. Germline CDR1 reads SNHLY; CDR2 reads FYNNEI. Trimming removed 3 bases from V and 4 bases from J, with 12 bases in between. This entry comes from a study of cytomegalovirus exposure and HLA in healthy donors. General study findings and limits: Owing to their indistinguishability, certain V segments, notably TRBV6-2 and TRBV6-3, were excluded. Further analysis was carried out later, and it showed several of the most significant clusters appearing linked to common viral pathogens.

This chain connects TRBV2 to TRBJ1-2; weak D call: TRBD1 (6 bases). The TCR sequence derives from a woman between 35 and 50 years old in good health and CMV-seronegative. The sequenced sample was PBMCs. The CDR3 DNA follows: TGTGCCAGCAGTGATTTGGGGGCTGGCTATGGCTACACCTTC. Translating it yields CASSDLGAGYGYTF.